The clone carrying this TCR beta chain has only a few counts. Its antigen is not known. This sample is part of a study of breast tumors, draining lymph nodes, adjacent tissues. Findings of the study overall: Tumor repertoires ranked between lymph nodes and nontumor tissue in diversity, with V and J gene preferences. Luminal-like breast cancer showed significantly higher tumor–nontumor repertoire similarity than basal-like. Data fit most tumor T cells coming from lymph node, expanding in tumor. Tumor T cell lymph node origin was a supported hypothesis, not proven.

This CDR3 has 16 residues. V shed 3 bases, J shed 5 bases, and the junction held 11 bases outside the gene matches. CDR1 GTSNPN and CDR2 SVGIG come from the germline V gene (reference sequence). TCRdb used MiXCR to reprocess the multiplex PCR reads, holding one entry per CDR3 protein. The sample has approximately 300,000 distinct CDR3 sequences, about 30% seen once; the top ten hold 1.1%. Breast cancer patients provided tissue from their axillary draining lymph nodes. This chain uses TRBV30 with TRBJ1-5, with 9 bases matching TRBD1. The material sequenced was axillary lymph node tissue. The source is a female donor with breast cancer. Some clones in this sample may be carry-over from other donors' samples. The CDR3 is CAWRLNGQGSHQPQHF. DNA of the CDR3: TGTGCCTGGAGGCTTAATGGACAGGGGAGCCATCAGCCCCAGCATTTT.